This T cell receptor beta chain was sequenced in a study of Tregs in tolerant kidney transplant recipients. Study observations and caveats: Activated donor B cell expansion appeared to reveal the most relevant donor-specific TCRbeta repertoire. Changing PCR primers prevented nucleotide comparison between some patients' samples. In tolerant patients, donor-specific Tregs outgrew total Tregs, suggesting antigen-driven expansion.

Related graft donors supplied nonmyeloablative bone marrow transplants, and mixed chimerism was transient. Unstimulated regulatory T cells (CD4+CD25+CD127-), CD4+CD25- non-regulatory cells, CD4 and CD8 cells were FACS-sorted from thawed PBMCs. The germline CDR1 and CDR2 sequences are ENHRY and SYGVKD. The length of the CDR3 is 19 residues. With 10 bases removed from V and 2 bases from J, the gap between germline ends came to 31 bases. A remark on this clone: What it binds is not known.

The protocol was immunoSEQ multiplex PCR, while the TCRdb copy is restricted to in-frame clones and leaves out a portion. The data show approximately 60,000 clones, about 89% seen once. This TCR was recovered from a human patient who received a combined kidney and bone marrow transplant. Some of the T cells might come from the graft donor. The chain is built from TRBV10-3 and TRBJ2-3, with D perhaps TRBD2 (5 bases). The material sequenced was CD4+ T cells from blood (PBMCs), taken 6 months after the transplant. CDR3 in DNA: TGTGCCACCAAAACCCCGGGGTCTGTTACTACTTCCTACACAGATACGCAGTATTTT. Its translation: CATKTPGSVTTSYTDTQYF.